These 30 T cell receptor beta chains came from one sample sequenced in a study of T cell changes during pregnancy in multiple sclerosis. Assay used: immunoSEQ multiplex PCR; TCRdb lists only in-frame clones, some missing. The sample shows roughly 38,000 clones, approximately 89% of them seen only once. The material sequenced was CD4+ T cells from peripheral blood mononuclear cells, taken in the second trimester of pregnancy. The origin of the receptors is a female donor in good health, enrolled as a control in a pregnancy study.

V gene TRBV7-8 combines with J gene TRBJ2-6; a possible D gene is TRBD2 (5 bases). Germline loops: CDR1 SGHVS, CDR2 FQNEAQ. Trimming stripped 5 bases from V and 2 bases from J, with 28 bases between. The CDR3 runs 21 residues. The CDR3 region is CASSTWESATGGLAGANVLTF. CDR3 DNA: TGTGCCAGCAGCACCTGGGAGTCAGCCACGGGCGGGTTGGCTGGGGCCAACGTCCTGACTTTC.

This clone has just a few counts. The chain combines TRBV6-1 with TRBJ2-5; D perhaps matches TRBD2 (6 bases). This CDR3 is 15 amino acids long. Trimming stripped 2 bases from V and 4 bases from J, with 14 bases between. CDR1 MNHNS and CDR2 SASEGT come from the germline V gene. The CDR3 nucleotides read TGTGCCAGCAGTGAACGGGTGGGGGGAAGAGAGACCCAGTACTTC. Residues: CASSERVGGRETQYF.

In this sample, this clone turned up a few times. The rearrangement joins TRBV10-3 to TRBJ1-6; D uncertain. The CDR3 consists of 9 residues. V lost 7 bases and J lost 13, with 5 bases in between. Germline CDR1 is ENHRY and CDR2 is SYGVKD. The CDR3 here is CAIIIPLHF. The DNA for the CDR3 is TGTGCCATCATAATCCCCCTCCACTTT.

The gene calls are TRBV7-8 and TRBJ2-5; 9 bases agree with TRBD1. The J call may be incorrect, as the DNA end agrees better with TRBJ2-7. The germline CDR1 and CDR2 sequences are SGHVS and FQNEAQ. The CDR3 runs to 14 residues. The CDR3 DNA reads as TGTGCCAGCAGCTTAACCGGGACAGGGTACGAGCAGTACTTC. Protein product: CASSLTGTGYEQYF.

The chain is built from TRBV7-9 and TRBJ2-3; perhaps TRBD2 as D (6 bases). V lost 5 bases and J lost 8, with 11 bases in between. This CDR3 is built from 12 residues. Germline lookup yields CDR1 SEHNR and CDR2 FQNEAQ (reference sequence). CDR3 amino acids: CASSPSARTQYF. The CDR3 DNA reads TGTGCCAGCAGCCCTAGCGCGCGTACGCAGTATTTT.

In this sample, this clone turned up once. This rearrangement joins TRBV6-1 to TRBJ2-7; 8 bases are a match to TRBD1. This CDR3 comprises 13 residues. Germline trimming cut 8 bases from V and 4 bases from J; bases unmatched to any gene: 7. Per the germline V gene, CDR1 is MNHNS and CDR2 is SASEGT. CDR3 sequence: CASGTGIGYEQYF. Written as DNA, the CDR3 is TGTGCCAGCGGGACAGGTATAGGTTACGAGCAGTACTTC.

For this clone: One junction end does not reproduce the germline sequence, and a read error may be involved. The chain employs TRBV4-1 and TRBJ1-3; D uncertain. There are 17 residues in the CDR3. Germline assignment: CDR1 MGHRA and CDR2 YSYEKL. This CDR3 is CAGSQVPSRNSGNTIYF. The CDR3 DNA sequence: TGCGCCGGCAGCCAAGTGCCTTCCAGAAACTCTGGAAACACCATATATTTT.

This sequence joins TRBV28 and TRBJ1-3; D is possibly TRBD1 (6 bases). The length of the CDR3 is 13 residues. Between the trimmed V and J ends, which lost 3 bases and 4 bases, there was a span of 7 bases. Per the germline V gene, CDR1 is MDHEN and CDR2 is SYDVKM. CDR3 loop: CASSFQGGNTIYF. The CDR3 bases are TGTGCCAGCAGTTTCCAGGGGGGAAACACCATATATTTT.

The chain recombines TRBV18 with TRBJ2-3; 11 bases are a match to TRBD2. CDR3 length: 15 residues. From germline, CDR1 is KGHSH and CDR2 LQKENI. Trimming took 2 bases from V and 3 from J; bases not matched to a gene: 1. CDR3 region: CASSPTSGGTDTQYF. The CDR3 DNA is TGTGCCAGCTCACCAACTAGCGGGGGTACAGATACGCAGTATTTT.

The chain combines TRBV4-2 with TRBJ1-4; 10 bases are a match to TRBD1. The V gene's germline CDR1 is LGHNA and CDR2 YNFKEQ. Trimming cost V 4 bases and J 7 bases; bases outside gene matches: 6. CDR3 length: 15 residues. The CDR3 protein is CASSRQGQGREKLFF. The CDR3 DNA follows: TGTGCCAGCAGCCGGCAGGGACAGGGGCGTGAAAAACTGTTTTTT.

The chain recombines TRBV28 with TRBJ2-5; TRBD2 agrees at 7 bases. This CDR3 comprises 13 residues. CDR1 is MDHEN, CDR2 SYDVKM, per germline. V lost 3 bases and J lost 4; bases outside the gene matches: 2. The CDR3 loop is CASSLGGGETQYF. For the CDR3, the DNA is TGTGCCAGCAGTTTGGGGGGGGGAGAGACCCAGTACTTC.

This clone was recorded once. The chain links TRBV27 to TRBJ2-5; D is possibly TRBD1 (6 bases). The DNA end is more similar to TRBJ2-7, so the J call may be wrong. Germline loops: CDR1 MNHEY, CDR2 SMNVEV (reference sequence). CDR3 size: 15 residues. CDR3 sequence (DNA): TGTGCCAGCAGTTTAATTCCAGGGGCCATCGGCGAGCAGTACTTC. Its translation is CASSLIPGAIGEQYF.

CDR3 coding DNA: TGTGCCAGCAGCCAAGATAGTCATACGCAGTATTTT. It specifies CASSQDSHTQYF. The J gene is TRBJ2-3, the V gene TRBV14; D remains unclear. Per germline, CDR1 SGHDN and CDR2 FVKESK. Trimming cost V 0 bases and J 7 bases, with 5 bases left between them. CDR3 length: 12 amino acids. Complete variable domain (other parts from reference TRBV14 and TRBJ2-3): EAGVTQFPSHSVIEKGQTVTLRCDPISGHDNLYWYRRVMGKEIKFLLHFVKESKQDESGMPNNRFLAERTGGTYSTLKVQPAELEDSGVYFCASSQDSHTQYFGPGTRLTVL.

V is TRBV27 and J is TRBJ1-2; 9 positions match TRBD1. The V gene end was trimmed by 6 bases and the J gene end by 5 bases; junction bases not matched to a gene: 1. Germline-derived CDR1 and CDR2 are MNHEY and SMNVEV (reference sequence). This CDR3 comprises 12 residues. For the CDR3, the DNA is TGTGCCAGCAGGGGACAGGGATATGGCTACACCTTC. This encodes CASRGQGYGYTF.

Only one count was recorded for this clone. V and J are TRBV6-1 and TRBJ2-1; 8 bases line up with TRBD1. CDR1 MNHNS and CDR2 SASEGT come from the germline V gene. The junction had 13 bases not matched to a gene; V was cut back by 6 bases and J by 15 bases. The CDR3 sequence is 13 residues long. CDR3 in amino acids: CASSQRAAGGLFF. The DNA of the CDR3 is TGTGCCAGCAGCCAAAGGGCGGCAGGGGGCTTGTTCTTC.

The V and J genes are TRBV7-2 and TRBJ1-5; D perhaps matches TRBD1 (5 bases). Germline-derived CDR1 and CDR2 are SGHTA and FQGNSA. Between the trimmed V and J ends, which lost 2 bases and 9 bases, there was a span of 17 bases. CDR3 length equals 15 residues. For the CDR3, the DNA is TGTGCCAGCAGCTTATCACGGGGAGGGGTGCGGCCCCAGCATTTT. It is translated as CASSLSRGGVRPQHF.

The rearrangement joins TRBV14 to TRBJ2-7, with 7 bases aligning to TRBD1. This CDR3 is 15 amino acids long. The germline gives CDR1 SGHDN, CDR2 FVKESK. V lost 4 bases to trimming and J lost 2 bases; unmatched junction nucleotides: 8. CDR3 protein: CASSRTGGSTYEQYF. CDR3 bases: TGTGCCAGCAGCCGGACAGGAGGTAGTACCTACGAGCAGTACTTC.

The V gene is TRBV14, the J gene TRBJ2-1, with 7 bases fitting TRBD1. Germline CDR1 SGHDN, CDR2 FVKESK. CDR3 length: 16 amino acids. The V segment lost 1 base and the J segment 12 bases; nucleotides outside the gene matches: 15. CDR3 coding DNA: TGTGCCAGCAGCCAAGCAGGACTTCAGGGGGTGGTTGGGCAGTTCTTC. Translating gives CASSQAGLQGVVGQFF.

V is TRBV9 and J is TRBJ2-3; 11 nucleotides match TRBD2. V lost 2 bases, J lost 3 bases, and 5 bases stayed unmatched. The CDR3 extends over 16 amino acids. CDR1 and CDR2 from the germline V gene are SGDLS and YYNGEE. The CDR3 protein is CASSVLAGGPTDTQYF. The CDR3 DNA is TGTGCCAGCAGCGTGCTAGCGGGGGGTCCAACAGATACGCAGTATTTT.

V usage is TRBV7-2 and J usage is TRBJ2-5, with 10 bases lining up with TRBD1. V was pared by 1 base and J by 4 bases, with 3 bases of the junction left unmatched. This CDR3 has 15 amino acids. Germline V gives CDR1 SGHTA, CDR2 FQGNSA. Here the CDR3 reads CASSLGGQGGETQYF. The DNA of the CDR3 is TGTGCCAGCAGCTTAGGTGGACAGGGGGGAGAGACCCAGTACTTC.

This clone was counted once. The chain links TRBV5-1 to TRBJ1-5, with a weak D call TRBD1 (5 bases). The length of the CDR3 is 15 residues. Between the trimmed V and J ends, which lost 0 bases and 8 bases, there was a span of 15 bases. CDR1 is SGHRS, CDR2 YFSETQ, per germline. The CDR3 is CASSLGVQGGEPQHF. The CDR3 DNA reads TGCGCCAGCAGCTTGGGGGTCCAGGGTGGGGAGCCCCAGCATTTT. Based on the CDR3 plus reference TRBV5-1 and TRBJ1-5, the full variable domain is KAGVTQTPRYLIKTRGQQVTLSCSPISGHRSVSWYQQTPGQGLQFLFEYFSETQRNKGNFPGRFSGRQFSNSRSEMNVSTLELGDSALYLCASSLGVQGGEPQHFGDGTRLSIL.

This chain's CDR3 is CASSHGQSSGNTIYF. For the CDR3, the DNA is TGTGCCAGCAGCCATGGACAGTCCTCTGGAAACACCATATATTTT. The chain employs TRBV6-6 and TRBJ1-3; D is possibly TRBD1 (6 bases). This CDR3 contains 15 residues. The ends were cut back, 6 bases at V and 0 bases at J, with 12 bases in the middle. Germline assignment: CDR1 MNHNY and CDR2 SVGAGI (reference sequence).

The V gene is TRBV12-5, the J gene TRBJ2-3, with 10 bases fitting TRBD1. V shed 2 bases and J 4 bases; nucleotides not matched to a gene: 3. Germline lookup yields CDR1 LGHNT and CDR2 FRNRAP. This CDR3 contains 15 residues. The CDR3 DNA is TGTGCTAGTGGTTTGCGGGACAGGGGATCAGATACGCAGTATTTT. Translating it yields CASGLRDRGSDTQYF. Complete variable domain (other parts from reference TRBV12-5 and TRBJ2-3): DARVTQTPRHKVTEMGQEVTMRCQPILGHNTVFWYRQTMMQGLELLAYFRNRAPLDDSGMPKDRFSAEMPDATLATLKIQPSEPRDSAVYFCASGLRDRGSDTQYFGPGTRLTVL.

This chain links TRBV7-9 with TRBJ2-1; weak D call: TRBD2 (5 bases). The CDR3 runs to 16 residues. Trimming stripped 1 base from V and 0 bases from J, with 10 bases between. Germline lookup yields CDR1 SEHNR and CDR2 FQNEAQ (reference sequence). The DNA for the CDR3 is TGTGCCAGCAGCTTAGTCCCCGGAGGCTCCTACAATGAGCAGTTCTTC. This encodes CASSLVPGGSYNEQFF. Based on the CDR3 plus reference TRBV7-9 and TRBJ2-1, the full variable domain is DTGVSQNPRHKITKRGQNVTFRCDPISEHNRLYWYRQTLGQGPEFLTYFQNEAQLEKSRLLSDRFSAERPKGSFSTLEIQRTEQGDSAMYLCASSLVPGGSYNEQFFGPGTRLTVL.

The chain links TRBV19 to TRBJ1-2, with D maybe TRBD1 (6 bases). Germline-derived CDR1 and CDR2 are LNHDA and SQIVND (reference sequence). The V end was cut by 3 bases, the J end by 6 bases, with 14 bases between. The CDR3 contains 14 residues. This CDR3 is CASSIAGTKHGYTF. The CDR3 region has the DNA TGTGCCAGTAGTATCGCCGGGACAAAACATGGCTACACCTTC.

The rearrangement joins TRBV7-9 to TRBJ2-3; 9 nucleotides line up with TRBD1. Germline loops: CDR1 SEHNR, CDR2 FQNEAQ (reference sequence). The CDR3 is 15 amino acids. Trimming took 1 base from V and 2 from J; bases not matched to a gene: 1. The CDR3 spells CASSLGDRVTDTQYF. As DNA, the CDR3 is TGTGCCAGCAGCTTAGGGGACAGGGTCACAGATACGCAGTATTTT.

The V call is TRBV14, the J call TRBJ1-2, with D tentatively TRBD1 (6 bases). Germline assignment: CDR1 SGHDN and CDR2 FVKESK. This CDR3 region has 15 residues. Trimming shortened V by 2 bases and J by 5 bases, and 15 bases separated the two germline ends. The CDR3 coding sequence is TGTGCCAGCAGCCAACTAGACAGGATAGGATATGGCTACACCTTC. Amino acids: CASSQLDRIGYGYTF.

This chain joins TRBV11-2 and TRBJ2-3, with D maybe TRBD1 (6 bases). V was clipped by 2 bases and J by 1 base, with 13 bases between them. CDR1 SGHAT and CDR2 FQNNGV come from the germline V gene. This CDR3 has 16 residues. The CDR3 region has the DNA TGTGCCAGCAGCTTACAACAGGGTGGTGGCACAGATACGCAGTATTTT. This encodes CASSLQQGGGTDTQYF.

V is TRBV7-2 and J is TRBJ1-1; D might be TRBD1 (5 bases). The CDR3 contains 12 residues. Germline V CDR1 and CDR2: SGHTA, FQGNSA. Deletions cut 8 bases from V and 10 bases from J, with 17 bases between. The CDR3 nucleotides read TGTGCCAGCGGAGGGACGGGCCAAACAGCTTTCTTT. Amino acids: CASGGTGQTAFF.

The rearrangement joins TRBV7-9 to TRBJ1-1; 7 bases match TRBD1. V shed 7 bases, J shed 1 base, and the junction held 9 bases outside the gene matches. The CDR3 spans 15 residues. CDR1 and CDR2 from the germline V gene are SEHNR and FQNEAQ (reference sequence). The CDR3 sequence: CASTVAGTANTEAFF. CDR3 DNA sequence: TGTGCCAGCACCGTCGCCGGGACAGCGAACACTGAAGCTTTCTTT.